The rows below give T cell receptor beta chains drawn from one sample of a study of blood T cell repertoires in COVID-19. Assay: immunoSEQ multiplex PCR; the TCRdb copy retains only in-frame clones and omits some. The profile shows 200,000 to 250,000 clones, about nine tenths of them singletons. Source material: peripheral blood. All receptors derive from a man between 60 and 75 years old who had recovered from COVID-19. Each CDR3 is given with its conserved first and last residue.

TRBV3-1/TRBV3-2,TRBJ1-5,CAIWHHQPQHF
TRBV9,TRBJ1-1,CASSAIAGMNTEAFF
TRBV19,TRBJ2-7,CASGGQGAGEQYF
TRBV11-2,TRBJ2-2,CASRMRGPYTGELFF
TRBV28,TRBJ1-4,CASSLRSGWEKLFF
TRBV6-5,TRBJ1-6,CASSYRGTGVDSPLHF
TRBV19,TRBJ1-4,CASTPLLRQTTTNEKLFF
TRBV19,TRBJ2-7,CASSLMLAVSSYEQYF
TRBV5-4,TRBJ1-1,CASSSAGLTTEAFF
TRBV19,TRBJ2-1,CASSALASGNYNEQFF
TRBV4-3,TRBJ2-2,CASSLLTGNTGELFF
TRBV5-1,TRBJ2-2,CASSFGQEAGELFF
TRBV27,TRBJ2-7,CASSSLGQRSYEQYF
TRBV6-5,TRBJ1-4,CASRRFNEKLFF
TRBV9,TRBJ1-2,CASSVDAGLNYGYTF
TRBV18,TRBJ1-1,CASSPRPGETEAFF
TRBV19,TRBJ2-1,CASSPNINEQFF
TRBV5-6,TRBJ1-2,CASSEITRDSAYGYTF
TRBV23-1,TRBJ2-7,CASSQCREGEQYF
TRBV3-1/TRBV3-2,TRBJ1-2,CASSQVTAGGYTF
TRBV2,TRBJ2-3,CASRTGTGNTDTQYF
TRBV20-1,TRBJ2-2,CSARRGGELFF
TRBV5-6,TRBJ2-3,CASSLAGLAGGSDTQYF
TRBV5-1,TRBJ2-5,CASSRASGGAWETQYF
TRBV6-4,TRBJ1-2,CASSTGGNYGYTF